The entry below describes one TCR beta chain. The antigen remains unidentified. This record comes from a study of a mutant IDH1 vaccine in newly diagnosed glioma. Whole-study context: Treated patients had a mean age of 40.4 years and a roughly 60% male, approximately 38% female split.

Time point defined: week 47, end of study. Topical imiquimod accompanied each vaccine dose, which consisted of 300 ug of mutant IDH1 20-mer peptide. Sequencing was performed with immunoSEQ multiplex PCR; in TCRdb, only in-frame clones are kept and a portion is missing. The sample shows approximately 100,000 clones, roughly 86% of them seen only once. Notes on the study in general: Pseudoprogression appeared independent of alterations in top peripheral clonotypes.

The sequence was collected from a woman aged 50 to 65 with glioma. The source material was PBMCs, sampled from a glioma patient whose treatment included an IDH1 peptide vaccine.

The CDR3 DNA follows: TGTGCCAGCAGCGCCCCACAGAATCAGCCCCAGCATTTT. Its protein product is CASSAPQNQPQHF. The V and J genes are TRBV21-1 and TRBJ1-5; TRBD1, the D gene given by the table, was not confirmed from the DNA. TRBV21-1 is an annotated pseudogene. The CDR3 covers 13 residues.